This T cell receptor beta chain derives from a study of blood T cell repertoires in COVID-19. Looking at the study overall: There were acute and convalescent COVID-19 samples, and they came from the United States, Italy and Spain. PBMCs, B-cell-depleted T cells, or T cells provided the cDNA or gDNA that made up the material.

This clone has only one observation. Authors' data handling: From reference gene primer amplification, estimates of nucleated cell counts were derived. Profiled with immunoSEQ multiplex PCR; TCRdb holds only in-frame clones, not every one. V and J calls and clone size are copied from that table; D and trimming were computed from the DNA. The table includes roughly 180,000 clones, 80% to 85% detected once. CDR3 size: 17 residues. CDR1 and CDR2 from the germline V gene are MNHNS and SASEGT. V was cut by 4 bases and J by 4 bases, with 20 bases left in between. The sequenced material came from peripheral blood. The clonotype was recovered from a woman in her twenties or thirties with acute or convalescent COVID-19. The chain links TRBV6-1 to TRBJ1-5, with D possibly being TRBD1 (5 bases). The CDR3 DNA sequence: TGTGCCAGCAGTGCCCGTCTTGGGGGGTCGAAAAATCAGCCCCAGCATTTT. This sequence encodes CASSARLGGSKNQPQHF.